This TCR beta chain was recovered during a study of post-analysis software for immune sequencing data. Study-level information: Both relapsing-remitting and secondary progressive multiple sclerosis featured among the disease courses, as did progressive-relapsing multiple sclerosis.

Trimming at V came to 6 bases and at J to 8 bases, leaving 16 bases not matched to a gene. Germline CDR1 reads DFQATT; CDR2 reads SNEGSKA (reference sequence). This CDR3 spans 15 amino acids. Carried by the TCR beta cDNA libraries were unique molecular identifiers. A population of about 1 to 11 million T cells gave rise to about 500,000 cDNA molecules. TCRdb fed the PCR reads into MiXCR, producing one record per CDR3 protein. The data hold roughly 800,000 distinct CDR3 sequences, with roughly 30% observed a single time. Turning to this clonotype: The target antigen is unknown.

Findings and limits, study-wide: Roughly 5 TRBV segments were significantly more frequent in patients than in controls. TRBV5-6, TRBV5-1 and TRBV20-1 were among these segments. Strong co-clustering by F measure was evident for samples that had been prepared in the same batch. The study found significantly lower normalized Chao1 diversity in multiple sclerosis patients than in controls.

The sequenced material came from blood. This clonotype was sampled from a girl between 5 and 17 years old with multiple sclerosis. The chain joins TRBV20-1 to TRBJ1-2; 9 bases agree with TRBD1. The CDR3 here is CSANTLGQGTGGYTF. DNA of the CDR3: TGCAGTGCCAATACGCTCGGACAGGGGACGGGGGGCTACACCTTC.